This section outlines one T cell receptor (beta chain) sequence together with its context. These data originate in a study of blood T cell repertoires in COVID-19. About the research overall: Samples of COVID-19 (acute and convalescent) were obtained from the United States, Italy and Spain. Sample material is recorded as cDNA or gDNA derived from T cells, B-cell-depleted T cells, or PBMCs.

Profiled with immunoSEQ multiplex PCR; TCRdb holds only in-frame clones, not every one. The sample has approximately 210,000 clones, roughly 86% seen once. The material sequenced was peripheral blood. This receptor was taken from a woman aged 40 to 50 with acute or convalescent COVID-19.

CDR3 sequence reads: CASSLTGYNQPQHF. The CDR3 DNA follows: TGCGCCAGCAGCCTGACAGGGTATAATCAGCCCCAGCATTTT. The chain carries TRBV4-1 and TRBJ1-5; 7 bases align to TRBD1. The CDR3 spans 14 residues. Germline CDR1 MGHRA, CDR2 YSYEKL. With 4 bases clipped from V and 4 bases from J, the junction kept 4 bases outside the gene matches.